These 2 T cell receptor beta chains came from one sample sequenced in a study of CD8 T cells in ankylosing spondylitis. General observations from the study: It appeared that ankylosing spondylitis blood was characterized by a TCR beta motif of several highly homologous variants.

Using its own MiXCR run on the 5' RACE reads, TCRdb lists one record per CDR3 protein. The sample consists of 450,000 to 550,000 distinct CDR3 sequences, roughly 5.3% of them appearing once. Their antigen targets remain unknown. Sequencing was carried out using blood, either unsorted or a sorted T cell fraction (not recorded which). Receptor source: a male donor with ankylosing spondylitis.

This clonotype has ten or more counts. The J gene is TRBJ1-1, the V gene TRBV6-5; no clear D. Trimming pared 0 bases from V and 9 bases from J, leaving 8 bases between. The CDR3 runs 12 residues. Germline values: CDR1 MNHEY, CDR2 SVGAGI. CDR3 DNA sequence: TGTGCCAGCAGTTACTCAGGCAGCCAAGCTTTCTTT. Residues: CASSYSGSQAFF.

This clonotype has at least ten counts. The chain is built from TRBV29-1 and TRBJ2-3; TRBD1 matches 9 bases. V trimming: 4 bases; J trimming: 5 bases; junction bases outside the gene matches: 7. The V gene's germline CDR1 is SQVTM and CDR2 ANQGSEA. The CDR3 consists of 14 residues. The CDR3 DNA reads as TGCAGCGTTGCCGGACAGGGGCTTCAAGATACGCAGTATTTT. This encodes CSVAGQGLQDTQYF.